These 28 T cell receptor beta chains were all obtained from the same sample, sequenced in a study of Graves' ophthalmopathy and Graves' hyperthyroidism. RNA transcripts provided the template for amplifying TCR beta CDR3 regions. The workflow started with a first-round RT-PCR run with HTBI primers and then moved on to a second-round multiplex PCR. TCRdb fed the multiplex PCR reads into MiXCR, producing one record per CDR3 protein. The sample lists about 740,000 distinct CDR3 sequences, around 40% occurring once. The sequencing sample was made of peripheral blood. These receptors all stem from an adult man with Graves' ophthalmopathy.

The chain uses TRBV20-1 and TRBJ2-7; no clear D gene. V gave up 5 bases and J gave up 2 bases, with 16 bases separating them. This CDR3 contains 14 residues. Germline V gene data show CDR1 as DFQATT and CDR2 as SNEGSKA (reference sequence). Here the CDR3 reads CSAGIRNGPYEQYF. The CDR3 DNA sequence: TGCAGTGCTGGCATCCGAAACGGACCCTACGAGCAGTACTTC.

The V gene is TRBV28, the J gene TRBJ1-5, with a tentative D call TRBD1 (5 bases). The germline CDR1 and CDR2 sequences are MDHEN and SYDVKM. The CDR3 loop spans 13 amino acids. V was clipped by 11 bases and J by 5 bases, with 16 bases between them. CDR3 bases: TGTGCCGGAGGAACAGGAGAAGATCAGCCCCAGCATTTT. Its translation is CAGGTGEDQPQHF.

The chain employs TRBV7-2 and TRBJ1-1; 8 bases map to TRBD1. CDR3 length: 17 residues. Germline trimming cut 3 bases from V and 0 bases from J; bases unmatched to any gene: 9. Germline CDR1 reads SGHTA; CDR2 reads FQGNSA. The CDR3 nucleotides are TGTGCCAGCAGCTTGGGAGGGACAGGAGGCATGAACACTGAAGCTTTCTTT. Its protein is CASSLGGTGGMNTEAFF. Full variable domain (rest looked up from reference TRBV7-2 and TRBJ1-1): GAGVSQSPSNKVTEKGKDVELRCDPISGHTALYWYRQSLGQGLEFLIYFQGNSAPDKSGLPSDRFSAERTGGSVSTLTIQRTQQEDSAVYLCASSLGGTGGMNTEAFFGQGTRLTVV.

This chain uses TRBV20-1 with TRBJ2-7; 9 bases fit TRBD2. Germline V gene lookup returns CDR1 DFQATT and CDR2 SNEGSKA (reference sequence). V was pared by 0 bases and J by 1 base, with 10 bases of the junction left unmatched. This CDR3 is 17 amino acids long. CDR3 loop: CSARDPRTSGRSYEQYF. The CDR3 nucleotides are TGCAGTGCTAGAGATCCCAGAACCAGCGGGAGGTCCTACGAGCAGTACTTC.

This chain links TRBV7-2 with TRBJ2-3; D may be TRBD2 (5 bases). The V gene's germline CDR1 is SGHTA and CDR2 FQGNSA. This CDR3 is 15 amino acids long. V shed 1 base and J shed 0 bases, with 8 bases lying between them. The CDR3 region has the DNA TGTGCCAGCAGCTTAGGTTCTAGCAGCACAGATACGCAGTATTTT. Its protein product is CASSLGSSSTDTQYF.

CDR3: CASRKGTGLSSGNTIYF. The CDR3, as DNA: TGTGCCAGCAGGAAAGGGACAGGACTAAGCTCTGGAAACACCATATATTTT. The rearrangement links TRBV6-6 to TRBJ1-3, with 8 bases lining up with TRBD1. The CDR3 is 17 amino acids. The germline gives CDR1 MNHNY, CDR2 SVGAGI (reference sequence). V gave up 6 bases and J gave up 0 bases; unmatched junction bases: 10.

The genes are TRBV14 and TRBJ2-3, with D maybe TRBD1 (5 bases). Trimming left V 1 base short and J 4 bases short, with 15 bases between. This CDR3 contains 16 residues. Germline loops: CDR1 SGHDN, CDR2 FVKESK. The chain's CDR3 is CASSQAGRVHSDTQYF. CDR3 DNA: TGTGCCAGCAGCCAAGCGGGCAGGGTGCACTCAGATACGCAGTATTTT.

CDR3 loop: CASSLAGGRSGNTIYF. As DNA, the CDR3 is TGTGCCAGCAGTTTAGCGGGGGGACGCTCTGGAAACACCATATATTTT. The chain is built from TRBV12-3 or TRBV12-4 and TRBJ1-3; maybe TRBD1 (5 bases). The CDR3 is 16 residues long. With 0 bases removed from V and 0 bases from J, the gap between germline ends came to 9 bases.

The chain carries TRBV11-2 and TRBJ1-1; 8 bases align to TRBD1. The J segment lost 1 base and the V segment lost 5 bases, leaving 9 bases of the junction unmatched. The germline V gene encodes CDR1 SGHAT and CDR2 FQNNGV. The CDR3 is 16 residues long. The DNA of the CDR3 is TGTGCCAGCAGCGCGGGTCGGACAGGGACGAACACTGAAGCTTTCTTT. Encoded protein: CASSAGRTGTNTEAFF.

This clonotype appeared a single time. The junction differs from germline at one of its ends, possibly a read error. This chain's CDR3 is CASSDHRVANEQYF. CDR3 coding DNA: TGTGCCAGCAGTGATCACAGGGTAGCAAACGAGCAGTACTTC. V gene TRBV24-1 combines with J gene TRBJ2-7, with D tentatively TRBD1 (6 bases). The CDR3 has 14 amino acids. CDR1 is KGHDR and CDR2 is SFDVKD in the germline V gene.

CDR3 bases: TGTGCCAGCAGCACCTGGACTAGCGGGGAATTGTACGAGCAGTACTTC. This translates into CASSTWTSGELYEQYF. This chain connects TRBV5-4 to TRBJ2-7; 12 bases are shared with TRBD2. The CDR3 contains 16 residues. V lost 4 bases, J lost 4 bases, and 9 bases stayed unmatched. Germline CDR1 and CDR2: SGHNT and YYREEE (reference sequence).

The chain has TRBV28 and TRBJ2-5; no reliable D call. The V gene lost 1 base and the J gene lost 5 bases, with 11 bases spanning the gap. The V gene's germline CDR1 is MDHEN and CDR2 SYDVKM. The CDR3 extends over 14 amino acids. The CDR3 DNA sequence: TGTGCCAGCAGTTTATCGACACTCCCGGAGACCCAGTACTTC. Its translation: CASSLSTLPETQYF.

This clonotype has at least ten counts. This chain links TRBV2 with TRBJ1-5; 9 nucleotides match TRBD1. This CDR3 is 16 amino acids long. Trimming removed 2 bases from V and 7 bases from J; junction bases left unmatched: 9. Germline-derived CDR1 and CDR2 are SNHLY and FYNNEI. The DNA of the CDR3 is TGTGCCAGCAGTGAATTAGGCTTCACAGGGGGCCAGCCCCAGCATTTT. This encodes CASSELGFTGGQPQHF.

This clonotype was recorded only once. V and J are TRBV7-2 and TRBJ1-1; unclear D gene. Trimming cost V 1 base and J 0 bases, with 9 bases left between them. Germline V gene lookup returns CDR1 SGHTA and CDR2 FQGNSA. CDR3 length equals 15 residues. The CDR3 DNA sequence: TGTGCCAGCAGCTTAGTCGCCTTCATGAACACTGAAGCTTTCTTT. Residues: CASSLVAFMNTEAFF.

Only one count was recorded for this clonotype. The chain's CDR3 is CASVGGRATYEQYF. The CDR3 bases are TGTGCCAGCGTAGGAGGGAGGGCCACCTACGAGCAGTACTTC. The gene calls are TRBV10-3 and TRBJ2-7; 7 bases align to TRBD2. V lost 10 bases to trimming and J lost 2 bases; unmatched junction nucleotides: 11. The V gene's germline CDR1 is ENHRY and CDR2 SYGVKD. The CDR3 runs to 14 residues.

There are a few counts of this clonotype. The V and J genes are TRBV9 and TRBJ1-6; D not certain. Trimming took off 0 bases at V and 4 bases at J, with 17 bases between the two ends. The CDR3 covers 18 residues. Germline V CDR1 and CDR2: SGDLS, YYNGEE. CDR3 DNA: TGTGCCAGCAGCGTAGAAGCACGGGCGGATCCTTATAATTCACCCCTCCACTTT. Protein sequence: CASSVEARADPYNSPLHF.

This clonotype was detected only a few times. The V gene is TRBV4-1, the J gene TRBJ2-5, with 9 bases that match TRBD2. The germline CDR1 and CDR2 sequences are MGHRA and YSYEKL. The CDR3 is 16 amino acids. Losses at the gene ends were 4 bases for V and 4 bases for J; bases not matched to a gene: 10. The CDR3 DNA follows: TGCGCCAGCAGCCCCAACGGACTAGCGTCAAGAGAGACCCAGTACTTC. The encoded protein is CASSPNGLASRETQYF.

The sample holds a few counts of this clonotype. The chain combines TRBV7-3 with TRBJ1-2; tentative D call: TRBD1 (5 bases). The CDR3 has 15 residues. Deletions cut 3 bases from V and 3 bases from J, with 14 bases between. The germline CDR1 and CDR2 sequences are SGHTA and FQGTGA. CDR3 bases: TGTGCCAGCAGCTTGGGACCCGCCTTTGACTATGGCTACACCTTC. Protein product: CASSLGPAFDYGYTF.

As concerns this clonotype: Given a much more abundant clone one base away, this may be a read error. The chain joins TRBV19 to TRBJ1-4, with D possibly being TRBD1 (6 bases). This CDR3 comprises 13 residues. The ends were cut back, 6 bases at V and 7 bases at J, with 12 bases in the middle. CDR1 is LNHDA and CDR2 is SQIVND in the germline V gene (reference sequence). The CDR3, as DNA: TGTGCCAGTAGACAGGGAGAGAGTGAAAAACTGTTTTTT. It is translated as CASRQGESEKLFF.

In its sample, this clonotype was seen a few times. This chain links TRBV20-1 with TRBJ1-1, with D perhaps matching TRBD1 (5 bases). V was trimmed by 7 bases and J by 0 bases, leaving 12 bases between them. CDR3 length: 13 amino acids. Germline CDR1 and CDR2: DFQATT and SNEGSKA (reference sequence). In DNA form, the CDR3 reads TGCAGTGTTAAAGGGGCCATGAACACTGAAGCTTTCTTT. It specifies CSVKGAMNTEAFF.

V is TRBV7-9 and J is TRBJ1-2; D uncertain. The V end lost 2 bases, the J end lost 2 bases, and 12 bases lay between the germline ends. This CDR3 spans 15 amino acids. The germline gives CDR1 SEHNR, CDR2 FQNEAQ (reference sequence). The CDR3 reads CASSLIAGGNYGYTF. In nucleotides, the CDR3 is TGTGCCAGCAGCTTAATAGCCGGAGGGAACTATGGCTACACCTTC.

As regards this clonotype: It is likely a read error, because the conserved phenylalanine at the end of the CDR3 is missing. The DNA is omitted, as the CDR3 cannot be located on it reliably, and the CDR3 follows TCRdb's listing. The CDR3 here is CAISITTS. V usage is TRBV10-3 and J usage is TRBJ1-6. The germline V gene has CDR1 ENHRY and CDR2 SYGVKD. The CDR3 has 8 residues if both end residues are counted.

This sequence joins TRBV28 and TRBJ1-1; the D is unclear. The V gene lost 6 bases and the J gene lost 4 bases, with 15 bases spanning the gap. The CDR3 contains 14 residues. Germline-derived CDR1 and CDR2 are MDHEN and SYDVKM. The CDR3 region has the DNA TGTGCCAGCAGGGTTAACAAAGAGGGCACTGAAGCTTTCTTT. This gives the protein CASRVNKEGTEAFF.

The chain recombines TRBV7-9 with TRBJ2-2; 8 nucleotides align to TRBD2. Germline V lookup: CDR1 SEHNR, CDR2 FQNEAQ (reference sequence). The CDR3 consists of 15 residues. The ends lost 8 bases at V and 1 base at J; junction bases unmatched: 6. This CDR3 reads CASPPTSVNTGELFF. The CDR3 DNA sequence: TGTGCCAGCCCTCCGACTAGCGTGAACACCGGGGAGCTGTTTTTT. The full variable domain, with the rest looked up from reference TRBV7-9 and TRBJ2-2, is DTGVSQNPRHKITKRGQNVTFRCDPISEHNRLYWYRQTLGQGPEFLTYFQNEAQLEKSRLLSDRFSAERPKGSFSTLEIQRTEQGDSAMYLCASPPTSVNTGELFFGEGSRLTVL.

In this sample, this clonotype turned up many times. The V call is TRBV7-8, the J call TRBJ2-7, with D possibly TRBD1 on 7 matching bases. Germline CDR1 is SGHVS and CDR2 is FQNEAQ. The length of the CDR3 is 15 residues. Trimming shortened V by 5 bases and J by 4 bases, and 18 bases separated the two germline ends. The CDR3 sequence is CASSPQGGGGYEQYF. In DNA, the CDR3 is TGTGCCAGCAGCCCCCAGGGGGGAGGAGGATACGAGCAGTACTTC.

Comments on this clonotype: A much larger clone is a single base away; this may be a read error. The J gene is TRBJ2-5, the V gene TRBV7-6, with D unresolved. The V gene's germline CDR1 is SGHVS and CDR2 FNYEAQ. The CDR3 has 15 residues. V was trimmed by 1 base and J by 2 bases, leaving 11 bases between them. The CDR3 region is CASSLDWGQQETQYF. Written as DNA, the CDR3 is TGTGCCAGCAGCTTAGATTGGGGTCAACAAGAGACCCAGTACTTC.

The CDR3 DNA sequence: TGTGCCAGCAGTGAGAGCAGGTTGGGTTACGAGCAGTACTTC. This gives the protein CASSESRLGYEQYF. This chain links TRBV2 with TRBJ2-7; D is unclear. The CDR3 runs 14 residues. CDR1 and CDR2 from the germline V gene are SNHLY and FYNNEI. The V end lost 3 bases, the J end lost 4 bases, and 13 bases lay between the germline ends.

This clonotype occurred many times. The chain is built from TRBV7-8 and TRBJ2-2; D call uncertain. V shed 5 bases and J shed 0 bases, with 1 base lying between them. The CDR3 sequence is 12 residues long. Germline V CDR1 and CDR2: SGHVS, FQNEAQ. The CDR3 is CASSANTGELFF. CDR3 nucleotides: TGTGCCAGCAGCGCGAACACCGGGGAGCTGTTTTTT.